The 10 T cell receptor beta chains listed next were all sequenced from one sample in a study of shared clonotypes between healthy human individuals. The table came from immunoSEQ multiplex PCR; TCRdb's copy has only in-frame clones and leaves some out. The data hold approximately 2.5 million clones, with 80% to 95% observed a single time. The sequencing input was naive CD4+ T cells from PBMCs. Subset described: CD45RA+ positively selected. The receptors were gathered from a man younger than 30 in good health. Some clones in this sample may be carry-over from other donors' samples.

This clone was seen only a few times. The chain links TRBV29-1 to TRBJ1-2, with TRBD1 identical over 7 bases. Germline CDR1 and CDR2: SQVTM and ANQGSEA. The CDR3 totals 11 residues. The trim removed 8 bases at V and 6 bases at J, leaving 6 bases unmatched. The CDR3, as DNA: TGCAGCACAGGACAGGAAGATGGCTACACCTTC. It encodes CSTGQEDGYTF.

The chain carries TRBV6-1 and TRBJ1-5; no firm D call. Germline V gene lookup returns CDR1 MNHNS and CDR2 SASEGT. Trimming shortened V by 2 bases and J by 0 bases, and 11 bases separated the two germline ends. This CDR3 has 16 amino acids. The CDR3 bases are TGTGCCAGCAGTGAACTGGCAGCATATAGCAATCAGCCCCAGCATTTT. Encoded protein: CASSELAAYSNQPQHF.

The chain recombines TRBV28 with TRBJ2-3, with D possibly matching TRBD2 (6 bases). The germline gives CDR1 MDHEN, CDR2 SYDVKM. The CDR3 contains 14 residues. The V end lost 5 bases, the J end lost 4 bases, and 13 bases lay between the germline ends. CDR3: CASSTTGESDTQYF. CDR3 DNA: TGTGCCAGCAGTACAACGGGAGAATCAGATACGCAGTATTTT. Drawing the rest from reference TRBV28 and TRBJ2-3, the complete variable domain is DVKVTQSSRYLVKRTGEKVFLECVQDMDHENMFWYRQDPGLGLRLIYFSYDVKMKEKGDIPEGYSVSREKKERFSLILESASTNQTSMYLCASSTTGESDTQYFGPGTRLTVL.

The gene calls are TRBV2 and TRBJ2-1; TRBD2 agrees at 8 bases. Trimming cost V 8 bases and J 7 bases; bases outside gene matches: 10. In germline, CDR1 is SNHLY, CDR2 FYNNEI. The length of the CDR3 is 14 residues. The CDR3 coding sequence is TGTGCCAGCCGAACCGGGACGGGAGGGAATGAGCAGTTCTTC. Its protein is CASRTGTGGNEQFF.

V usage is TRBV18 and J usage is TRBJ2-7; a weak D match, TRBD1 (5 bases). Trimming stripped 0 bases from V and 0 bases from J, with 15 bases between. Germline V gene sequence: CDR1 KGHSH, CDR2 LQKENI. This CDR3 comprises 17 residues. The CDR3 coding sequence is TGTGCCAGCTCACCACCCCAGCAGGGTCCCAGCTCCTACGAGCAGTACTTC. Translation: CASSPPQQGPSSYEQYF.

The V call is TRBV7-9, the J call TRBJ1-3, with D perhaps matching TRBD1 (6 bases). CDR3 size: 19 residues. Germline CDR1 and CDR2: SEHNR and FQNEAQ (reference sequence). V was clipped by 2 bases and J by 2 bases, with 22 bases between them. CDR3 protein: CASSLRGGLGVGAGNTIYF. CDR3 in DNA: TGTGCCAGCAGCTTACGAGGGGGATTAGGAGTAGGAGCTGGAAACACCATATATTTT.

The chain carries TRBV6-5 and TRBJ2-5; TRBD1 is a possible D gene (6 bases). This CDR3 has 15 amino acids. Germline V gene sequence: CDR1 MNHEY, CDR2 SVGAGI. V lost 4 bases, J lost 0 bases, and 12 bases lay in between. The CDR3 sequence: CASSSGTKNQETQYF. The DNA of the CDR3 is TGTGCCAGCAGTTCCGGGACAAAGAACCAAGAGACCCAGTACTTC.

The chain uses TRBV25-1 and TRBJ2-5, with TRBD2 as a possible D gene (6 bases). The CDR3 contains 12 residues. V lost 8 bases and J lost 11, with 18 bases in between. The V gene's germline CDR1 is MGHDK and CDR2 SYGVNS. DNA for the CDR3: TGTGCCAGCCGAGGAGGGCGGGACCGGCAGTACTTC. Encoded protein: CASRGGRDRQYF.

This chain joins TRBV9 and TRBJ2-1; D possibly corresponds to TRBD2 (6 bases). The CDR3 runs 14 residues. V dropped 0 bases and J dropped 9 bases, with 13 bases sitting between them. CDR1 is SGDLS, CDR2 YYNGEE, per germline. CDR3 DNA sequence: TGTGCCAGCAGCGTAGGGCGGGAACGCCCTGAGCAGTTCTTC. Translation: CASSVGRERPEQFF.

V gene TRBV10-1 combines with J gene TRBJ2-7; 11 bases align to TRBD2. CDR1 is WNHNN and CDR2 is SYGVQD in the germline V gene (reference sequence). V dropped 6 bases and J dropped 4; count of bases not matched to a gene: 2. The CDR3 contains 13 residues. The CDR3 sequence is CASRTSGTYEQYF. The CDR3 region has the DNA TGCGCCAGCAGGACTAGCGGGACGTACGAGCAGTACTTC.